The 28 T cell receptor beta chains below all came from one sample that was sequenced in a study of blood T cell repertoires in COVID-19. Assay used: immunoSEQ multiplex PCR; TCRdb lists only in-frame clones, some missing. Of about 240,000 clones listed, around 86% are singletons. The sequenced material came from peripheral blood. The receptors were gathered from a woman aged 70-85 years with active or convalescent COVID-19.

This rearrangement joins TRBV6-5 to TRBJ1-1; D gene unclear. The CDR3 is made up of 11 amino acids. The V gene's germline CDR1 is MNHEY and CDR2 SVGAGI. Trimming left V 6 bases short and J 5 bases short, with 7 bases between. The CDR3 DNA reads TGTGCCAGCAGGAGCGGGACTGAAGCTTTCTTT. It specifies CASRSGTEAFF.

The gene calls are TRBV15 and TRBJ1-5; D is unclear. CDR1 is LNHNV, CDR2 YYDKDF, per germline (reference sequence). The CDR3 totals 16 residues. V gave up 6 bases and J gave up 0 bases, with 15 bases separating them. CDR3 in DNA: TGTGCCACCAGGGGCACCCGGGAGAATAGCAATCAGCCCCAGCATTTT. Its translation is CATRGTRENSNQPQHF.

The CDR3 spells CASSTGRPGIGLQHF. DNA for the CDR3: TGTGCCAGCAGTACGGGGAGGCCCGGTATCGGCCTCCAGCATTTT. The V call is TRBV6-2 or TRBV6-3, the J call TRBJ1-5; D uncertain. There are 15 residues in the CDR3. The germline V gene has CDR1 MNHEY and CDR2 SVGEGT. V lost 5 bases, J lost 12 bases, and 23 bases lay in between.

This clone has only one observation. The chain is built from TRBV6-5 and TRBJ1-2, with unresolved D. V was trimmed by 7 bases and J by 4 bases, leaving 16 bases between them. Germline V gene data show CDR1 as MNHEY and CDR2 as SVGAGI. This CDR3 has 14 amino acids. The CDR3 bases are TGTGCCAGCATCAAACGACCCGGGTTCTATGGCTACACCTTC. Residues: CASIKRPGFYGYTF.

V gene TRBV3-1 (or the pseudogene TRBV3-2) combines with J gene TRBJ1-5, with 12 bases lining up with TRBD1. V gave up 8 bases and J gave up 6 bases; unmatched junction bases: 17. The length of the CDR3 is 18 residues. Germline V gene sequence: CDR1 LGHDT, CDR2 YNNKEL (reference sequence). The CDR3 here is CASLPRDRGLYRSQPQHF. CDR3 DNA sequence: TGTGCCAGCCTCCCCCGGGACAGGGGGCTCTATAGAAGTCAGCCCCAGCATTTT.

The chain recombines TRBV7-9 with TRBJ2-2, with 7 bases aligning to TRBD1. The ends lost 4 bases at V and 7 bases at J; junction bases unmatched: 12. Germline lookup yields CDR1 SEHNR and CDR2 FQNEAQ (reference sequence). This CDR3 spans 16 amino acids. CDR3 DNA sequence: TGTGCCAGCAGCTCTTCAAGGGGGCGAGGCATCGGGGAGCTGTTTTTT. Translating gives CASSSSRGRGIGELFF.

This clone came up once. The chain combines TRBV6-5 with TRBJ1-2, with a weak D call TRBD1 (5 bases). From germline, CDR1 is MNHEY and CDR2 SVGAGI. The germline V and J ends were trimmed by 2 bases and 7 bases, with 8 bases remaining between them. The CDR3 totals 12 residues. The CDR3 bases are TGTGCCAGCAGTTACGGGGACTCTGGCTACACCTTC. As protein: CASSYGDSGYTF.

The CDR3 region is CASSDARETQYF. The CDR3 bases are TGTGCCAGTAGCGATGCGAGAGAGACCCAGTACTTC. This chain connects TRBV19 to TRBJ2-5; D gene uncertain. The CDR3 has 12 amino acids. V was trimmed by 6 bases and J by 4 bases, leaving 9 bases between them. Germline V lookup: CDR1 LNHDA, CDR2 SQIVND (reference sequence).

The CDR3 loop reads CASSQEGGAVYEQYF. CDR3 sequence (DNA): TGTGCCAGCAGCCAAGAGGGAGGGGCGGTCTACGAGCAGTACTTC. The chain joins TRBV4-2 to TRBJ2-7, with 7 bases fitting TRBD2. This CDR3 has 15 residues. Germline-derived CDR1 and CDR2 are LGHNA and YNFKEQ. Unmatched junction bases numbered 5, after V lost 0 bases and J lost 3 bases.

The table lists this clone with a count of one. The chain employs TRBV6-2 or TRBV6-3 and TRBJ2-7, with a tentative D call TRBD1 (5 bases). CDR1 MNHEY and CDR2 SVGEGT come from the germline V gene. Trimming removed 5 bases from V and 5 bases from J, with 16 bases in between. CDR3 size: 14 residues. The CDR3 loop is CASSRTARVHEQYF. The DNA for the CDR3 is TGTGCCAGCAGTCGTACTGCCAGGGTCCACGAGCAGTACTTC.

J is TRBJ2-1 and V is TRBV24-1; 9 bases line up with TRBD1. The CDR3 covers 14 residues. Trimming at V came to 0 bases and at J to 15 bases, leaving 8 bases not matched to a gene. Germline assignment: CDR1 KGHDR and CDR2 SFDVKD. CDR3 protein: CATSDLGGDRDRFF. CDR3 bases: TGTGCCACCAGTGATTTGGGGGGGGACAGGGATCGGTTCTTC.

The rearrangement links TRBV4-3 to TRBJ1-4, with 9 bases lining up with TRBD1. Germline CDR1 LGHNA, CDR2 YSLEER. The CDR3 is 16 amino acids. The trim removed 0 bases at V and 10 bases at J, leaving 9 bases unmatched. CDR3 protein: CASSQDPTGGKGKLFF. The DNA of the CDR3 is TGCGCCAGCAGCCAAGACCCTACAGGGGGCAAGGGAAAACTGTTTTTT.

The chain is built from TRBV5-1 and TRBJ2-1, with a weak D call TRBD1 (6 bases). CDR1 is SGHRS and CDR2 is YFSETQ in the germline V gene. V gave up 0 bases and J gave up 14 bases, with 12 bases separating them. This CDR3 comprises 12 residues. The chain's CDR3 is CASSLGGGSEFF. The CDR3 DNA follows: TGCGCCAGCAGCTTGGGAGGGGGATCGGAGTTCTTC.

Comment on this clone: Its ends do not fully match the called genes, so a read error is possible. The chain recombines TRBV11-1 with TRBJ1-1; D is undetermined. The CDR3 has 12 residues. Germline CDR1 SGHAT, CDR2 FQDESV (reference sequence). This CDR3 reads CASSLVPPVVIF. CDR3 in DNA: TGTGCCAGCAGCTTAGTTCCACCCGTAGTGATCTTT.

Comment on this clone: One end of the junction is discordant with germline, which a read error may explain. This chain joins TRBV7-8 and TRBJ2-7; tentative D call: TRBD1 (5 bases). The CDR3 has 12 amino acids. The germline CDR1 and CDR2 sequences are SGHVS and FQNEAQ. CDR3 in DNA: TGTGCCAGCAGCTGGCGACAGTTGTTGGTGGATTTC. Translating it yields CASSWRQLLVDF. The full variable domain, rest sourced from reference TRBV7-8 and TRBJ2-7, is GAGVSQSPRYKVAKRGQDVALRCDPISGHVSLFWYQQALGQGPEFLTYFQNEAQLDKSGLPSDRFFAERPEGSVSTLKIQRTQQEDSAVYLCASSWRQLLVDFGPGTRLTVT.

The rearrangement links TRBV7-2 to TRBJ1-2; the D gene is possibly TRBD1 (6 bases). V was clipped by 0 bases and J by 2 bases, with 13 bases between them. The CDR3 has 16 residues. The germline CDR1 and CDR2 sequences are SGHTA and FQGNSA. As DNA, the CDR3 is TGTGCCAGCAGCTTAGCCTTCGACAGGAGGAACTATGGCTACACCTTC. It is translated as CASSLAFDRRNYGYTF. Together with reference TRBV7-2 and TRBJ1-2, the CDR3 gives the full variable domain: GAGVSQSPSNKVTEKGKDVELRCDPISGHTALYWYRQSLGQGLEFLIYFQGNSAPDKSGLPSDRFSAERTGGSVSTLTIQRTQQEDSAVYLCASSLAFDRRNYGYTFGSGTRLTVV.

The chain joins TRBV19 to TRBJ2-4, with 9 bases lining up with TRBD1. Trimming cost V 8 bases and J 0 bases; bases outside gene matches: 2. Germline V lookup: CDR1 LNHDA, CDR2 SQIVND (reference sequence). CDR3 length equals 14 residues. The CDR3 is CASSQGAAKNIQYF. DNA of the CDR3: TGTGCCAGTTCACAGGGGGCAGCCAAAAACATTCAGTACTTC.

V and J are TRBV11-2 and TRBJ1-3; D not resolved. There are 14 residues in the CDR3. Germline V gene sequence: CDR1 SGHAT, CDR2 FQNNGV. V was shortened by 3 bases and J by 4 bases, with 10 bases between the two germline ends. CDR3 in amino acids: CASSFSGGGNTIYF. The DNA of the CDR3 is TGTGCCAGCAGCTTCAGCGGTGGGGGAAACACCATATATTTT.

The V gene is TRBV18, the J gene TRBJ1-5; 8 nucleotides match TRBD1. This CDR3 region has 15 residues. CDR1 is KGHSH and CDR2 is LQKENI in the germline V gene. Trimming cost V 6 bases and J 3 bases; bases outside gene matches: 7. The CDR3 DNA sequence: TGTGCCAGCTCTCTCGACAGGGGTTACAATCAGCCCCAGCATTTT. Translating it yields CASSLDRGYNQPQHF. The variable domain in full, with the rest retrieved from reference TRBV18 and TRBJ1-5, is NAGVMQNPRHLVRRRGQEARLRCSPMKGHSHVYWYRQLPEEGLKFMVYLQKENIIDESGMPKERFSAEFPKEGPSILRIQQVVRGDSAAYFCASSLDRGYNQPQHFGDGTRLSIL.

The CDR3 region is CATGRDRGSETQYF. The DNA for the CDR3 is TGTGCCACCGGGCGGGACAGGGGATCAGAGACCCAGTACTTC. The chain uses TRBV7-2 and TRBJ2-5, with TRBD1 identical over 10 bases. Germline V gene data show CDR1 as SGHTA and CDR2 as FQGNSA. J lost 4 bases, V lost 10 bases, and 9 bases had no gene match. This CDR3 contains 14 residues.

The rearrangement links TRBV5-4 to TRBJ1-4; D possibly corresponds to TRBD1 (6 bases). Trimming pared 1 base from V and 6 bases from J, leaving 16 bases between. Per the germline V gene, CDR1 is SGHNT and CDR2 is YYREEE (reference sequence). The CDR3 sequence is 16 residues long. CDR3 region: CASSLFRTGSDEKLFF. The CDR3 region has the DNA TGTGCCAGCAGCTTGTTCCGCACAGGGTCTGATGAAAAACTGTTTTTT.

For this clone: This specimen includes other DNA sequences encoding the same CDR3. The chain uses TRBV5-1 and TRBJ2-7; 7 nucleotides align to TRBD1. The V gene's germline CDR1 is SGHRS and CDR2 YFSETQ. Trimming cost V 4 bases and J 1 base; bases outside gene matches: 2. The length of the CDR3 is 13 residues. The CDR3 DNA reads TGCGCCAGCAGCCCGGGACAGTCCTACGAGCAGTACTTC. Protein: CASSPGQSYEQYF. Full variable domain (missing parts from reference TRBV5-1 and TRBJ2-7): KAGVTQTPRYLIKTRGQQVTLSCSPISGHRSVSWYQQTPGQGLQFLFEYFSETQRNKGNFPGRFSGRQFSNSRSEMNVSTLELGDSALYLCASSPGQSYEQYFGPGTRLTVT.

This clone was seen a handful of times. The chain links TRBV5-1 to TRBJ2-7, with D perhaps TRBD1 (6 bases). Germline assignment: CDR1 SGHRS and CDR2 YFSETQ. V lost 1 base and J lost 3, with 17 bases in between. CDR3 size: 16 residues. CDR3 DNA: TGCGCCAGCAGCTTGCAGGCGTCAGGGGCTAACTACGAGCAGTACTTC. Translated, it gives CASSLQASGANYEQYF.

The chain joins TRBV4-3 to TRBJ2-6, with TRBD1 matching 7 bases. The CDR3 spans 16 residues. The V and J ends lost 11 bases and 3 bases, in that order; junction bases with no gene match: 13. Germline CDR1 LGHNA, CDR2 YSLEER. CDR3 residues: CAPSQHDRDGANVLTF. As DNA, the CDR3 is TGCGCCCCCAGCCAACACGACAGGGATGGGGCCAACGTCCTGACTTTC.

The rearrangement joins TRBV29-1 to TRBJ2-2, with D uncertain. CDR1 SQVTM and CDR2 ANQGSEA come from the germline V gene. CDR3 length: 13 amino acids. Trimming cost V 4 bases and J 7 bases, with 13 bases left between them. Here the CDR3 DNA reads TGCAGCGTTGTTTCTTGGCAGCGCGGGGAGCTGTTTTTT. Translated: CSVVSWQRGELFF.

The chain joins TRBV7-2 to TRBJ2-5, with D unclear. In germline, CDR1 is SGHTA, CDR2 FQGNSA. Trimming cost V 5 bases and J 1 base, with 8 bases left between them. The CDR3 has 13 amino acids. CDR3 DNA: TGTGCCAGCAGCGTCGGTCTCCAAGAGACCCAGTACTTC. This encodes CASSVGLQETQYF.

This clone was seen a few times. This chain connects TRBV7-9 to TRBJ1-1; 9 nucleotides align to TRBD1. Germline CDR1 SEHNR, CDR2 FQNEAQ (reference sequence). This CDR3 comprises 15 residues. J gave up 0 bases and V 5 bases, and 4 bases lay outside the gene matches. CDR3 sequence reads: CASSRQGGMNTEAFF. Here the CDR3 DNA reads TGTGCCAGCAGCAGACAGGGGGGCATGAACACTGAAGCTTTCTTT.

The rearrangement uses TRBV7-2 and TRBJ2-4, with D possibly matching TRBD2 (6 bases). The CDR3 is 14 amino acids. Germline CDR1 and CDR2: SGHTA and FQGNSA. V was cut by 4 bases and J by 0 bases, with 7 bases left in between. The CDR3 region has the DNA TGTGCCAGCAGCTGGGGACTAGCCAAAAACATTCAGTACTTC. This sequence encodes CASSWGLAKNIQYF.